This TCR beta chain was documented in a study of cytomegalovirus exposure and HLA in healthy donors. Points from the study as a whole: Some segments of the V type, notably TRBV6-2 and TRBV6-3, were excluded as indistinguishable.

In the case of this clone: The antigen is undetermined.

Primers included in the PCR were 60 Vbeta and 13 Jbeta primers. The data were produced by immunoSEQ multiplex PCR, yet TCRdb's version contains in-frame clones alone and is incomplete. The sample lists 130,000 to 150,000 clones; around 86% were seen once. The CDR3 length is 14 residues. V lost 6 bases to trimming and J lost 5 bases; unmatched junction nucleotides: 9. Germline CDR1 and CDR2: SNHLY and FYNNEI. The receptor's source is a woman aged 25 to 39 in good health and CMV-seronegative. The rearrangement joins TRBV2 to TRBJ2-5; 7 bases align to TRBD1. Sequencing used PBMCs. CDR3: CASSPQGLGETQYF. As DNA, the CDR3 is TGTGCCAGCAGCCCACAGGGGCTCGGGGAGACCCAGTACTTC.